These 10 T cell receptor beta chains came from one sample sequenced in a study of technical replicates of blood from a few donors (dated by TCRdb to 2017 to 2019). The receptor library was made with the immunoSEQ multiplex PCR assay. TCRdb mirrors the immuneACCESS table, restricted to in-frame sequences. Some clones are absent from its copies; in checked studies, under half trace to an unresolved V gene, and the reason for the others is unknown. The sample profile shows 55,000 to 75,000 clones; roughly 93% of them were found once. Approximately 4% of the sample is held by the ten biggest clonotypes. Sequences were obtained from PBMCs. The receptors here all came from a human donor in good health. Some clones in this sample may be carry-over from other donors' samples.

V usage is TRBV9 and J usage is TRBJ2-7, with 7 positions matching TRBD2. CDR3 size: 15 residues. Trimming cost V 6 bases and J 3 bases; bases outside gene matches: 12. Per the germline V gene, CDR1 is SGDLS and CDR2 is YYNGEE. Written as DNA, the CDR3 is TGTGCCAGCATCTGTGGGGAGCGGGGCAGCTACGAGCAGTACTTC. Its translation is CASICGERGSYEQYF.

The chain has TRBV9 and TRBJ2-3, with 12 bases aligning to TRBD2. V was clipped by 1 base and J by 3 bases; unmatched bases: 3. The germline CDR1 and CDR2 sequences are SGDLS and YYNGEE. The CDR3 runs 16 residues. CDR3 DNA: TGTGCCAGCAGCGTACTAGCGGGGGGGTTAACAGATACGCAGTATTTT. Its protein product is CASSVLAGGLTDTQYF.

The chain links TRBV7-2 to TRBJ2-3, with 7 bases identical to TRBD1. This CDR3 has 14 residues. Germline V lookup: CDR1 SGHTA, CDR2 FQGNSA. V shed 1 base, J shed 5 bases, and the junction held 3 bases outside the gene matches. This CDR3 is CASSLEGAIDTQYF. The CDR3, as DNA: TGTGCCAGCAGCTTAGAGGGGGCTATAGATACGCAGTATTTT.

The chain carries TRBV5-4 and TRBJ2-5; TRBD1 agrees at 11 bases. Germline CDR1 SGHNT, CDR2 YYREEE (reference sequence). Trimming at V came to 4 bases and at J to 3 bases, leaving 2 bases not matched to a gene. The CDR3 consists of 14 residues. The CDR3 loop is CASSRTGGEETQYF. CDR3 in DNA: TGTGCCAGCAGCCGGACAGGGGGCGAAGAGACCCAGTACTTC.

This rearrangement joins TRBV2 to TRBJ2-7; 9 positions match TRBD1. CDR1 and CDR2 from the germline V gene are SNHLY and FYNNEI. The CDR3 totals 16 residues. V shed 7 bases, J shed 2 bases, and the junction held 12 bases outside the gene matches. CDR3 in DNA: TGTGCCAGCACCGGCTCGGGACAGGGTGCGACCTACGAGCAGTACTTC. It specifies CASTGSGQGATYEQYF.

The chain links TRBV5-1 to TRBJ2-1; 9 positions match TRBD2. With V trimmed by 2 bases and J by 9 bases, 3 bases remained unmatched. Germline lookup yields CDR1 SGHRS and CDR2 YFSETQ. CDR3 length: 13 amino acids. CDR3 amino acids: CASSFTSGSEQFF. The CDR3 nucleotides are TGCGCCAGCAGCTTTACTAGCGGGTCTGAGCAGTTCTTC.

The chain joins TRBV6-6 to TRBJ1-2; D is perhaps TRBD1 (5 bases). V shed 6 bases and J shed 8 bases, with 22 bases lying between them. The CDR3 is 15 residues long. Per the germline V gene, CDR1 is MNHNY and CDR2 is SVGAGI (reference sequence). The CDR3 coding sequence is TGTGCCAGCAGCCCACCGGGACTCCCTCCGACAGGCTACACCTTC. Translating it yields CASSPPGLPPTGYTF.

In the case of this clone: The junction differs from germline at one of its ends, possibly a read error. V and J are TRBV11-2 and TRBJ2-1; 10 bases match TRBD2. The CDR3 runs 15 residues. Looked up from germline, CDR1 is SGHAT and CDR2 is FQNNGV. This CDR3 reads CASRLAGGLYNEQFF. The CDR3 coding sequence is TGTGCCAGCAGGTTAGCGGGAGGTCTCTACAATGAGCAGTTCTTC.

This sequence joins TRBV10-3 and TRBJ2-7; D ambiguous. Germline CDR1 is ENHRY and CDR2 is SYGVKD. The CDR3 spans 11 residues. V was shortened by 6 bases and J by 8 bases, with 11 bases between the two germline ends. The CDR3 bases are TGTGCCATCAGAGAGACTGGGCAGCAGTACTTC. This gives the protein CAIRETGQQYF.

This chain joins TRBV6-1 and TRBJ1-2; 9 bases match TRBD1. V lost 0 bases and J lost 6; bases outside the gene matches: 5. The CDR3 is 15 residues long. Germline loops: CDR1 MNHNS, CDR2 SASEGT. The CDR3 DNA reads TGTGCCAGCAGTGAAGCGGTGACAGGGGGAGATGGCTACACCTTC. Translated, it gives CASSEAVTGGDGYTF.